The 18 T cell receptor beta chains reported below all come from one sample, sequenced in a study of Ad26.COV2.S vaccination and SARS-CoV-2 variants. Treatment indicated: 15 to 20 received Ad26.COV2.S at low or high dose, single or two shots; several received placebo; per-sample allocation not given. All samples were drawn on day 63, counting from the first vaccine or placebo injection. Profiled with immunoSEQ multiplex PCR; TCRdb holds only in-frame clones, not every one. The repertoire has under 550,000 clones, 75% to 95% of them found once; the top ten carry 12%. The sample here was peripheral blood, taken in a trial of Ad26.COV2.S vaccine versus placebo. The receptors originated from a person aged 18 to 65 who received the Ad26.COV2.S COVID-19 vaccine or a placebo.

The chain carries TRBV28 and TRBJ2-1, with D unclear. The germline V gene encodes CDR1 MDHEN and CDR2 SYDVKM. Trimming removed 5 bases from V and 8 bases from J, with 4 bases in between. The CDR3 has 10 residues. Here the CDR3 DNA reads TGTGCCAGCAGTCGATATGAGCAGTTCTTC. Amino acids: CASSRYEQFF.

J is TRBJ2-6 and V is TRBV10-3, with D uncertain. Trimming took 8 bases from V and 0 from J, leaving 8 bases between them. The CDR3 runs 14 residues. Per germline, CDR1 ENHRY and CDR2 SYGVKD. The CDR3 region is CAISPASGANVLTF. CDR3 in DNA: TGTGCCATCTCTCCGGCCTCTGGGGCCAACGTCCTGACTTTC.

This clone was seen just once. The chain has TRBV18 and TRBJ2-5; D gene unclear. The length of the CDR3 is 14 residues. The V and J ends lost 0 bases and 1 base respectively, with 6 bases between them. Germline assignment: CDR1 KGHSH and CDR2 LQKENI. The CDR3 reads CASSPPTVQETQYF. In DNA, the CDR3 is TGTGCCAGCTCACCACCCACGGTCCAAGAGACCCAGTACTTC.

The chain employs TRBV3-1 (or the pseudogene TRBV3-2) and TRBJ1-4; tentatively, D is TRBD1 (5 bases). V was pared by 0 bases and J by 6 bases, with 14 bases between. There are 16 residues in the CDR3. CDR1 and CDR2 from the germline V gene are LGHDT and YNNKEL (reference sequence). The CDR3 sequence: CASSQDPGRGDEKLFF. The CDR3, as DNA: TGTGCCAGCAGCCAAGATCCAGGTAGGGGAGATGAAAAACTGTTTTTT.

The rearrangement links TRBV25-1 to TRBJ1-4; maybe TRBD1 (5 bases). The CDR3 sequence is 16 residues long. Germline assignment: CDR1 MGHDK and CDR2 SYGVNS. V gave up 4 bases and J gave up 7 bases, with 19 bases separating them. The CDR3 loop reads CASSVGGLSLVEKLFF. As DNA, the CDR3 is TGTGCCAGCAGTGTTGGGGGACTATCCCTCGTTGAAAAACTGTTTTTT.

The chain recombines TRBV3-1 (or the pseudogene TRBV3-2) with TRBJ1-5; no reliable D call. V was clipped by 0 bases and J by 4 bases, with 7 bases between them. Germline CDR1 and CDR2: LGHDT and YNNKEL (reference sequence). The length of the CDR3 is 14 residues. The CDR3 sequence is CASSQEHTNQPQHF. The CDR3, as DNA: TGTGCCAGCAGCCAAGAACATACAAATCAGCCCCAGCATTTT.

This chain joins TRBV10-2 and TRBJ2-1; D is ambiguous. Germline V gene lookup returns CDR1 WSHSY and CDR2 SAAADI. The V and J ends lost 2 bases and 10 bases respectively, with 6 bases between them. This CDR3 is built from 11 residues. The CDR3 is CASSERIEQFF. The CDR3 bases are TGCGCCAGCAGTGAGAGGATAGAGCAGTTCTTC.

The chain joins TRBV5-1 to TRBJ2-1; D remains ambiguous. Looked up from germline, CDR1 is SGHRS and CDR2 is YFSETQ. CDR3 length: 13 residues. Trimming took 0 bases from V and 6 from J, leaving 7 bases between them. The CDR3 DNA sequence: TGCGCCAGCAGCTTGGGGTCGACCAATGAGCAGTTCTTC. Protein product: CASSLGSTNEQFF.

The J gene is TRBJ2-7, the V gene TRBV5-1, with 7 bases identical to TRBD2. The CDR3 extends over 14 amino acids. J was trimmed by 7 bases and V by 4 bases; bases with no gene match: 11. The germline V gene has CDR1 SGHRS and CDR2 YFSETQ. The CDR3 sequence: CASSRTGTILEQYF. The CDR3 nucleotides read TGCGCCAGCAGCCGCACCGGGACTATACTGGAGCAGTACTTC.

The chain couples TRBV19 to TRBJ2-3; TRBD2 matches at 10 bases. The CDR3 extends over 15 amino acids. The V and J ends lost 1 base and 3 bases, in that order; junction bases with no gene match: 1. Germline loops: CDR1 LNHDA, CDR2 SQIVND (reference sequence). CDR3 nucleotides: TGTGCCAGTAGTATAGCGACTAGCGGGACAGATACGCAGTATTTT. This encodes CASSIATSGTDTQYF. The whole variable domain, remainder taken from reference TRBV19 and TRBJ2-3, is DGGITQSPKYLFRKEGQNVTLSCEQNLNHDAMYWYRQDPGQGLRLIYYSQIVNDFQKGDIAEGYSVSREKKESFPLTVTSAQKNPTAFYLCASSIATSGTDTQYFGPGTRLTVL.

The CDR3 sequence: CSVSGSSNQPQHF. The CDR3 bases are TGCAGCGTATCAGGGTCCAGCAATCAGCCCCAGCATTTT. The chain carries TRBV29-1 and TRBJ1-5, with TRBD1 as a possible D gene (5 bases). The V and J ends lost 6 bases and 1 base respectively, with 10 bases between them. Germline-derived CDR1 and CDR2 are SQVTM and ANQGSEA. CDR3 length: 13 amino acids. The full variable domain, completed using reference TRBV29-1 and TRBJ1-5, is SAVISQKPSRDICQRGTSLTIQCQVDSQVTMMFWYRQQPGQSLTLIATANQGSEATYESGFVIDKFPISRPNLTFSTLTVSNMSPEDSSIYLCSVSGSSNQPQHFGDGTRLSIL.

The rearrangement links TRBV7-6 to TRBJ1-4; D unclear. V lost 5 bases and J lost 0, with 13 bases in between. The CDR3 is 16 amino acids. Germline V gene data show CDR1 as SGHVS and CDR2 as FNYEAQ. In DNA, the CDR3 is TGTGCCAGCAGCCCTAAGAGCCGGGCAACTAATGAAAAACTGTTTTTT. Its translation is CASSPKSRATNEKLFF.

J is TRBJ2-3 and V is TRBV19; 13 positions agree with TRBD2. The CDR3 is 16 amino acids. V was clipped by 4 bases and J by 2 bases; unmatched bases: 3. From germline, CDR1 is LNHDA and CDR2 SQIVND (reference sequence). CDR3: CASSSGTSGATDTQYF. In nucleotides, the CDR3 is TGTGCCAGTAGTAGCGGGACTAGCGGGGCCACAGATACGCAGTATTTT.

This chain connects TRBV6-2 or TRBV6-3 to TRBJ2-3; 9 bases are a match to TRBD1. Germline CDR1 is MNHEY and CDR2 is SVGEGT. V lost 6 bases, J lost 6 bases, and 13 bases stayed unmatched. The CDR3 sequence is 16 residues long. CDR3 region: CASSSNTGGSLDTQYF. The CDR3, as DNA: TGTGCCAGCAGCTCGAATACAGGGGGCTCCTTGGATACGCAGTATTTT.

The chain joins TRBV30 to TRBJ2-7, with D perhaps TRBD1 (6 bases). Germline loops: CDR1 GTSNPN, CDR2 SVGIG (reference sequence). CDR3 size: 11 residues. V shed 3 bases and J shed 8 bases, with 11 bases lying between them. CDR3 sequence reads: CAWRTGGKQYF. In nucleotides, the CDR3 is TGTGCCTGGAGGACAGGCGGCAAGCAGTACTTC.

This clone showed up just once. This chain connects TRBV6-4 to TRBJ1-5; no firm D call. V lost 5 bases to trimming and J lost 1 base, with 6 bases between them. Germline values: CDR1 MRHNA, CDR2 SNTAGT. The CDR3 covers 13 residues. CDR3 amino acids: CASSPDSNQPQHF. The CDR3 DNA reads as TGTGCCAGCAGTCCCGACAGCAATCAGCCCCAGCATTTT.

This clone was counted a few times. This chain connects TRBV7-9 to TRBJ1-3; the D is unclear. The V and J ends lost 4 bases and 0 bases respectively, with 10 bases between them. Germline CDR1 is SEHNR and CDR2 is FQNEAQ (reference sequence). This CDR3 is built from 15 residues. The CDR3: CASSYPRGSGNTIYF. The CDR3 bases are TGTGCCAGCAGCTACCCCCGGGGCTCTGGAAACACCATATATTTT. The complete variable domain, with remaining parts taken from reference TRBV7-9 and TRBJ1-3, reads DTGVSQNPRHKITKRGQNVTFRCDPISEHNRLYWYRQTLGQGPEFLTYFQNEAQLEKSRLLSDRFSAERPKGSFSTLEIQRTEQGDSAMYLCASSYPRGSGNTIYFGEGSWLTVV.

This clone was seen a handful of times. The V gene is TRBV9, the J gene TRBJ2-1, with D possibly being TRBD1 (6 bases). This CDR3 region has 17 residues. Per germline, CDR1 SGDLS and CDR2 YYNGEE. V shed 0 bases and J shed 5 bases, with 18 bases lying between them. The CDR3 here is CASSVGVRGYADNEQFF. DNA for the CDR3: TGTGCCAGCAGCGTAGGGGTCAGGGGCTACGCGGACAATGAGCAGTTCTTC.